A selection of T cell receptor beta chains follows, all from one sample in a study of blood T cell repertoires in COVID-19. This table comes from immunoSEQ multiplex PCR, and its TCRdb copy is limited to in-frame clones, with some not included. Among 200,000 or so clones listed, 88% were seen once. The sequenced sample consisted of PBMCs or T cells enriched from blood (not recorded which). These receptors were obtained from a woman aged 30 to 39 who had recovered from COVID-19. The CDR3 runs from the conserved cysteine through the conserved F or W. A D gene is named only where the DNA matches it firmly. Clone size is shown for a subset of rows, as once, few, many or a class of expanded clone.

V	D	J	size	CDR3	DNA
TRBV9	TRBD1	TRBJ2-7	.	CASSATGTVNFYEQYF	TGTGCCAGCAGCGCCACCGGGACAGTAAATTTCTACGAGCAGTACTTC
TRBV6-4	TRBD2	TRBJ2-3	.	CASSVLPGTSGGYTQYF	TGTGCCAGCAGTGTTCTCCCGGGGACTAGCGGGGGGTATACGCAGTATTTT
TRBV13	TRBD1	TRBJ2-7	.	CASSLTGTGGIRAPYEQYF	TGTGCCAGCAGCCTTACCGGGACAGGGGGAATTAGAGCTCCCTACGAGCAGTACTTC
TRBV7-2	.	TRBJ2-1	.	CASMSGNEQFF	TGTGCCAGCATGTCAGGGAATGAGCAGTTCTTC
TRBV7-3	.	TRBJ1-2	.	CASSSRQGSGYTF	TGTGCCAGCAGCTCCCGTCAGGGGAGCGGCTACACCTTC
TRBV7-9	.	TRBJ2-3	few	CASSLNERGTDTQYF	TGTGCCAGCAGCTTAAACGAGCGGGGCACAGATACGCAGTATTTT
TRBV11-2	.	TRBJ2-7	.	CASSYSGTGDYEQYF	TGTGCCAGCAGTTACTCCGGGACGGGGGACTACGAGCAGTACTTC
TRBV4-3	.	TRBJ1-6	.	CASSQDLSQGGSPLHF	TGCGCCAGCAGCCAAGATCTTTCACAGGGCGGTTCACCCCTCCACTTT
TRBV7-3	TRBD2	TRBJ2-3	.	CASSDTSGETDTQYF	TGTGCCAGCAGCGACACTAGCGGGGAAACAGATACGCAGTATTTT
TRBV7-2	TRBD2	TRBJ2-5	.	CASSSSGGWETQYF	TGTGCCAGCAGCTCTAGCGGGGGATGGGAGACCCAGTACTTC
TRBV3-1/TRBV3-2	.	TRBJ1-2	few	CASSQDWHGYTF	TGTGCCAGCAGCCAAGATTGGCATGGCTACACCTTC
TRBV9	.	TRBJ2-7	.	CASSEGATSSYEQYF	TGTGCCAGCAGCGAAGGGGCTACGAGCTCCTACGAGCAGTACTTC
TRBV27	.	TRBJ1-2	few	CASSLTYNYGYTF	TGTGCCAGCAGTCTTACCTACAACTATGGCTACACCTTC
TRBV5-4	TRBD2	TRBJ2-5	.	CASSDRLAGGETQYF	TGTGCCAGCAGCGACCGCCTAGCGGGGGGAGAGACCCAGTACTTC
TRBV18	.	TRBJ1-4	.	CASSAGTRDNEKLFF	TGTGCCAGCTCCGCCGGGACGCGGGATAATGAAAAACTGTTTTTT
TRBV2	.	TRBJ1-1	.	CASRLRGNAEAFF	TGTGCCAGCAGGCTTCGAGGTAACGCTGAAGCTTTCTTT
TRBV4-3	.	TRBJ1-2	.	CASSREDQRQGGYTF	TGCGCCAGCAGCCGGGAGGACCAACGGCAGGGTGGCTACACCTTC
TRBV30	TRBD1	TRBJ2-5	.	CAWSPRAKQGEGETQYF	TGTGCCTGGAGCCCCAGGGCAAAACAGGGGGAAGGAGAGACCCAGTACTTC
TRBV11-3	.	TRBJ2-5	.	CASSLQVQETQYF	TGTGCCAGCAGCTTACAGGTCCAAGAGACCCAGTACTTC
TRBV7-2	.	TRBJ2-2	.	CASPAWGRDTGELFF	TGTGCCAGCCCGGCATGGGGGCGGGACACCGGGGAGCTGTTTTTT
TRBV11-2	TRBD2	TRBJ2-7	.	CASSFLSGGPTYEQYF	TGTGCCAGCAGCTTTCTCAGCGGGGGGCCCACCTACGAGCAGTACTTC
TRBV29-1	TRBD2	TRBJ2-2	once	CSVRTSGVTGELFF	TGCAGCGTTCGGACTAGCGGGGTCACCGGGGAGCTGTTTTTT
TRBV29-1	TRBD1	TRBJ1-5	.	CSVGQGEEPQHF	TGCAGCGTCGGACAGGGTGAGGAGCCCCAGCATTTT
TRBV9	.	TRBJ2-7	.	CASSVAPGQNYEQYF	TGTGCCAGCAGCGTAGCCCCTGGACAGAATTACGAGCAGTACTTC
TRBV12-3/TRBV12-4	TRBD1	TRBJ2-1	.	CASSPTGGGEQFF	TGTGCCAGCAGTCCGACAGGGGGCGGGGAGCAGTTCTTC
TRBV5-8	.	TRBJ2-7	.	CASSVPGGEQYF	TGTGCCAGCAGCGTTCCCGGGGGTGAGCAGTACTTC
TRBV10-3	TRBD2	TRBJ2-6	.	CAISESSSGGQGVSGANVLTF	TGTGCCATCAGTGAGTCGTCTAGCGGGGGGCAAGGGGTCTCTGGGGCCAACGTCCTGACTTTC
TRBV4-3	TRBD1	TRBJ1-1	.	CASSLQQGLWTEAFF	TGCGCCAGCAGCCTACAACAGGGGCTCTGGACTGAAGCTTTCTTT
TRBV6-5	.	TRBJ2-5	.	CASRDYMETQYF	TGTGCCAGCAGGGACTATATGGAGACCCAGTACTTC
TRBV29-1	.	TRBJ1-2	few	CSTTSVVGGYSYTF	TGCAGCACAACCTCGGTGGTGGGCGGGTATAGCTACACCTTC
TRBV9	TRBD2	TRBJ2-4	.	CASSATSGTNKNIQYF	TGTGCCAGCAGCGCCACCTCCGGGACTAATAAAAACATTCAGTACTTC
TRBV12-3/TRBV12-4	.	TRBJ2-7	.	CASSSRGNYEQYF	TGTGCCAGCAGTAGCCGGGGAAACTACGAGCAGTACTTC
TRBV27	.	TRBJ1-2	.	CASSFIGSDAGYTF	TGTGCCAGCAGTTTTATAGGCAGCGATGCTGGCTACACCTTC
TRBV27	TRBD1	TRBJ1-4	once	CASSFRQGTSTNEKLFF	TGTGCCAGCAGTTTTAGACAGGGAACTTCAACTAATGAAAAACTGTTTTTT
TRBV4-1	.	TRBJ2-7	.	CASSQVAGAYEQYF	TGCGCCAGCAGCCAAGTTGCGGGGGCGTACGAGCAGTACTTC
TRBV10-3	TRBD1	TRBJ1-3	.	CAISDQGGPGNTIYF	TGTGCCATCAGTGATCAGGGGGGACCTGGAAACACCATATATTTT
TRBV27	.	TRBJ1-1	.	CASSFLRANTEAFF	TGTGCCAGCAGTTTTTTGAGGGCTAACACTGAAGCTTTCTTT
TRBV19	TRBD2	TRBJ2-1	.	CASSIGGGTLPYNEQFF	TGTGCCAGTAGTATAGGGGGGGGGACTCTACCCTACAATGAGCAGTTCTTC
TRBV4-1	.	TRBJ1-2	.	CASSQNVGRADGNYGYTF	TGCGCCAGCAGCCAAAACGTGGGCAGGGCGGATGGTAACTATGGCTACACCTTC
TRBV9	.	TRBJ2-1	.	CASSPRGSYNEQFF	TGTGCCAGCAGCCCCCGCGGATCCTACAATGAGCAGTTCTTC
TRBV5-4	.	TRBJ2-7	.	CASSPYGAREQYF	TGTGCCAGCAGCCCCTATGGGGCTAGAGAGCAGTACTTC
TRBV4-3	.	TRBJ2-2	.	CASSLRGLPQTGELFF	TGCGCCAGCAGCCTAAGAGGCCTACCTCAAACCGGGGAGCTGTTTTTT
TRBV7-8	.	TRBJ1-5	.	CASSLEGEGNQPQHF	TGTGCCAGCAGCTTGGAAGGGGAGGGCAATCAGCCCCAGCATTTT
TRBV7-2	TRBD2	TRBJ2-5	.	CASRDQVSGGAGETQYF	TGTGCCAGCAGGGACCAAGTTTCGGGGGGGGCTGGTGAGACCCAGTACTTC
TRBV7-9	.	TRBJ2-3	.	CASSLLRDEDTQYF	TGTGCCAGCAGCTTGCTCAGGGATGAAGATACGCAGTATTTT
TRBV13	TRBD1	TRBJ1-2	.	CASSLDPGGAIRNGYTF	TGTGCCAGCAGCTTGGACCCAGGGGGCGCGATTCGGAATGGCTACACCTTC
TRBV27	TRBD1	TRBJ1-1	.	CASSGTAGLNTEAFF	TGTGCCAGCAGTGGGACAGCTGGTTTGAACACTGAAGCTTTCTTT
TRBV3-1/TRBV3-2	TRBD1	TRBJ2-6	.	CASSQVRDRTSGANVLTF	TGTGCCAGCAGCCAAGTTAGGGACAGGACATCTGGGGCCAACGTCCTGACTTTC
TRBV9	TRBD1	TRBJ1-2	.	CASSVGTGGFYGYTF	TGTGCCAGCAGCGTAGGGACAGGGGGGTTCTATGGCTACACCTTC
TRBV5-1	.	TRBJ2-3	.	CASSFLGPGAEDTQYF	TGCGCCAGCAGCTTCCTGGGCCCTGGGGCAGAAGATACGCAGTATTTT
TRBV4-3	TRBD2	TRBJ2-1	.	CASSRRLAVYNEQFF	TGCGCCAGCAGCCGACGACTAGCGGTCTACAATGAGCAGTTCTTC
TRBV6-2/TRBV6-3	TRBD1	TRBJ2-3	.	CASNPQGSEYTDTQYF	TGTGCCAGCAACCCACAGGGGAGTGAGTATACAGATACGCAGTATTTT
TRBV3-1/TRBV3-2	TRBD1	TRBJ1-1	.	CASSQVQGATEAFF	TGTGCCAGCAGCCAAGTCCAGGGGGCCACTGAAGCTTTCTTT
TRBV4-3	.	TRBJ1-2	.	CASSQEFRYGYTF	TGCGCCAGCAGCCAAGAGTTTCGCTATGGCTACACCTTC
TRBV9	.	TRBJ1-6	few	CASSPRGGVTSPLHF	TGTGCCAGCAGCCCCCGTGGCGGGGTTACTTCACCCCTCCACTTT
TRBV5-6	TRBD1	TRBJ2-7	.	CASSVTGEQYF	TGTGCCAGCAGCGTGACAGGGGAGCAGTACTTC
TRBV6-5	TRBD2	TRBJ2-7	.	CASSSGLAGTSYEQYF	TGTGCCAGCAGTTCGGGACTAGCGGGGACATCCTACGAGCAGTACTTC
TRBV19	.	TRBJ2-1	once	CASSPSRGNEQFF	TGTGCCAGTAGTCCAAGCAGGGGCAATGAGCAGTTCTTC
TRBV4-1	TRBD1	TRBJ1-1	.	CASSSAPDRVYTEAFF	TGCGCCAGCAGCTCAGCTCCAGACAGGGTGTACACTGAAGCTTTCTTT